Presented here are 9 T cell receptor beta chains from one specimen sequenced in a study of T cells of healthy individuals (dated by TCRdb to between 2017 and 2018). Library construction relied on 5' RACE. Sequencing was performed on an Illumina MiSeq. TCRdb ran its own pipeline on the public reads, namely fastp trimming at Q25 and MiXCR clone calling, and kept in-frame beta chains. All rows with the same CDR3 protein become a single entry with the most common DNA and genes. The sample table records over 95,000 distinct CDR3 sequences; 17% of these occur just once. More than 5.5% of the sample comes from the top ten. The origin of the receptors is a human donor in good health.

This clonotype was counted a few times. The chain employs TRBV18 and TRBJ2-6, with D possibly being TRBD2 (5 bases). The CDR3 is made up of 19 amino acids. The V end lost 2 bases, the J end lost 1 base, and 18 bases lay between the germline ends. In germline, CDR1 is KGHSH, CDR2 LQKENI. The CDR3 protein is CASSPGRALIPSGANVLTF. The CDR3 DNA follows: TGTGCCAGCTCACCAGGGCGGGCACTCATCCCGTCTGGGGCCAACGTCCTGACTTTC.

This clonotype was detected a few times. The chain employs TRBV5-6 and TRBJ1-4; tentatively, D is TRBD1 (5 bases). The CDR3 has 14 residues. The germline gives CDR1 SGHDT, CDR2 YYEEEE. The V gene lost 0 bases and the J gene lost 8 bases, with 11 bases spanning the gap. The CDR3 region is CASSLAGMDEKLFF. The CDR3 coding sequence is TGTGCCAGCAGCTTGGCAGGGATGGACGAAAAACTGTTTTTT.

This clonotype was recorded many times. V usage is TRBV13 and J usage is TRBJ2-7; 10 bases are a match to TRBD1. The V gene's germline CDR1 is PRHDT and CDR2 FYEKMQ (reference sequence). There are 15 residues in the CDR3. V shed 5 bases, J shed 3 bases, and the junction held 7 bases outside the gene matches. The CDR3 coding sequence is TGTGCCAGCAGCAGAATGGGACAGGGGCACTACGAGCAGTACTTC. Its translation: CASSRMGQGHYEQYF.

This clonotype was seen a few times. This chain links TRBV28 with TRBJ2-7; 13 nucleotides agree with TRBD2. Looked up from germline, CDR1 is MDHEN and CDR2 is SYDVKM. CDR3 length: 15 residues. The trim removed 9 bases at V and 2 bases at J, leaving 7 bases unmatched. The CDR3 DNA sequence: TGTGCCAGTAGACTAGCGGGAGGCTTAACCTACGAGCAGTACTTC. The encoded protein is CASRLAGGLTYEQYF.

This chain uses TRBV7-2 with TRBJ2-3, with D perhaps TRBD1 (5 bases). This CDR3 contains 12 residues. V was cut by 5 bases and J by 5 bases, with 8 bases left in between. Germline assignment: CDR1 SGHTA and CDR2 FQGNSA. The CDR3 DNA follows: TGTGCCAGCAGCCCAGGGAAAGATACGCAGTATTTT. This sequence encodes CASSPGKDTQYF.

In this sample, this clonotype turned up a few times. The chain recombines TRBV5-1 with TRBJ2-5; 10 nucleotides line up with TRBD1. Per the germline V gene, CDR1 is SGHRS and CDR2 is YFSETQ. CDR3 length equals 14 residues. J lost 4 bases, V lost 6 bases, and 6 bases had no gene match. In DNA, the CDR3 is TGCGCCAGCAAGATGACAGGGGGCGGAGAGACCCAGTACTTC. It specifies CASKMTGGGETQYF.

The CDR3 region has the DNA TGTGCCAGCAGTTACTGGACAGGGGGTTCAGATACGCAGTATTTT. Its translation is CASSYWTGGSDTQYF. J is TRBJ2-3 and V is TRBV6-6, with 10 bases aligning to TRBD1. The CDR3 is 15 residues long. CDR1 is MNHNY, CDR2 SVGAGI, per germline (reference sequence). Unmatched junction bases numbered 2, after V lost 1 base and J lost 4 bases.

Ten or more counts support this clonotype. The chain couples TRBV7-2 to TRBJ1-4; 7 bases match TRBD1. Per germline, CDR1 SGHTA and CDR2 FQGNSA. The CDR3 extends over 15 amino acids. The V and J ends lost 7 bases and 8 bases, in that order; junction bases with no gene match: 13. The DNA of the CDR3 is TGTGCCAGCACCGATACTACAGGGGCCGGAGAAAAACTGTTTTTT. It codes for CASTDTTGAGEKLFF.

The chain links TRBV2 to TRBJ2-7; D gene uncertain. The CDR3 extends over 15 amino acids. The germline gives CDR1 SNHLY, CDR2 FYNNEI. The V end lost 8 bases, the J end lost 3 bases, and 20 bases lay between the germline ends. Here the CDR3 reads CASQPRSFPNYEQYF. The CDR3 coding sequence is TGTGCCAGCCAGCCTAGGTCCTTTCCGAACTACGAGCAGTACTTC.